This T cell receptor beta chain derives from a study of T cells in Graves' hyperthyroidism and ophthalmopathy. Whole-study context: Any treatment followed the collection of peripheral blood at initial diagnosis.

After removal of 6 bases from V and 0 bases from J, the junction contained 5 bases not matched to a gene. This CDR3 has 15 amino acids. Amplification of TCR beta CDR3 regions used RNA as the template. When the TCR CDR3 underwent first-round RT-PCR, the HTBI primer set was used. TCRdb redid the calling of the multiplex PCR reads with MiXCR, one entry per CDR3 protein. In the table there are some 510,000 distinct CDR3 sequences, 20% of which are singletons. This clonotype has ten or more counts. Patients counted as stable if ophthalmopathy did not develop within 18 months. The genes are TRBV12-3 or TRBV12-4 and TRBJ1-1; 9 positions match TRBD1. This clonotype originated in a young man with Graves' hyperthyroidism. Sample: blood. The CDR3 DNA follows: TGTGCCAGCAGCCCGACAGGGGGAATGAACACTGAAGCTTTCTTT. Translating it yields CASSPTGGMNTEAFF.